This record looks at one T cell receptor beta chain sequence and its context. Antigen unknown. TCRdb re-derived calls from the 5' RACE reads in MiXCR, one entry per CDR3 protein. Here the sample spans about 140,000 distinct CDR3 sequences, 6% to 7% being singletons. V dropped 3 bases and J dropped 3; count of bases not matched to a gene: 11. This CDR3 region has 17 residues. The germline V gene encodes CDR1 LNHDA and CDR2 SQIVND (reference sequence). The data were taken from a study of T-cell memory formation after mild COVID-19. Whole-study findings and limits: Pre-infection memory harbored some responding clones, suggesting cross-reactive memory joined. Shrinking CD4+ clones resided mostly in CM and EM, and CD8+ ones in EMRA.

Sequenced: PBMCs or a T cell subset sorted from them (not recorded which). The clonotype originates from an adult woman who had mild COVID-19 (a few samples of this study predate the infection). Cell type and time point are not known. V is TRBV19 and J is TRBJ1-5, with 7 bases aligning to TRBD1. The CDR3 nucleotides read TGTGCCAGTAGTATTATGGCAGGGGGGATATACAATCAGCCCCAGCATTTT. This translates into CASSIMAGGIYNQPQHF.